Listed below are T cell receptor beta chains from one sample, sequenced in a study of shared clonotypes between healthy human individuals. The assay was immunoSEQ multiplex PCR, and TCRdb's table has in-frame clones only and misses some. The sample shows about 1.1 million clones, about 84% of them seen only once. Sequencing was carried out using memory CD4+ T cells from PBMCs. These receptors were obtained from a man aged 18 to 30 in good health. Some clones in this sample may be carry-over from other donors' samples. CDR3s include the opening cysteine and the closing phenylalanine or tryptophan. The D gene is left open where the match is weak. Some rows have no size entry. The others give once, few or many, or a class for an expanded clone.

v_call	cdr3_length	d_call	clone_size	j_call	cdr3_aa	cdr3_nt
TRBV5-1	15	TRBD2	NA	TRBJ2-2	CASRMTSGNTGELFF	TGCGCCAGCAGAATGACTAGCGGTAACACCGGGGAGCTGTTTTTT
TRBV2	14	NA	once	TRBJ2-2	CASISAAYTGELFF	TGTGCCAGCATTTCAGCGGCCTACACCGGGGAGCTGTTTTTT
TRBV9	15	TRBD1	NA	TRBJ2-7	CASSVGTGGNYEQYF	TGTGCCAGCAGCGTAGGTACAGGGGGCAACTACGAGCAGTACTTC
TRBV18	15	TRBD1	NA	TRBJ1-2	CASSPPDRGNYGYTF	TGTGCCAGCTCACCCCCGGACAGGGGTAACTATGGCTACACCTTC
TRBV5-3	12	TRBD1	NA	TRBJ2-7	CARSAFRQGFGF	TGTGCCAGAAGCGCTTTCAGACAGGGTTTCGGATTC
TRBV5-6	16	TRBD1	NA	TRBJ2-7	CASSLSGTAISYEQYF	TGTGCCAGCAGCTTATCCGGGACAGCGATCTCCTACGAGCAGTACTTC
TRBV5-1	12	NA	NA	TRBJ2-1	CASSLGVNEQFF	TGCGCCAGCAGCTTGGGAGTCAATGAGCAGTTCTTC
TRBV2	15	TRBD2	NA	TRBJ2-1	CASSEGLAGEVEQFF	TGTGCCAGCAGTGAGGGGCTAGCGGGAGAGGTTGAGCAGTTCTTC
TRBV4-3	16	TRBD2	NA	TRBJ2-3	CASSPARGVRADTQYF	TGCGCCAGCAGCCCCGCTCGGGGGGTAAGGGCGGATACGCAGTATTTT
TRBV2	13	TRBD1	NA	TRBJ1-5	CASRGGQDQPQHF	TGTGCCAGCAGGGGGGGACAGGATCAGCCCCAGCATTTT
TRBV5-1	15	TRBD1	few	TRBJ2-7	CASSLAPGGGDEQYF	TGCGCCAGCAGCTTGGCTCCAGGGGGCGGCGACGAGCAGTACTTC
TRBV4-2	16	NA	NA	TRBJ2-7	CASSQDSTTSPYEQYF	TGTGCCAGCAGCCAGGACTCGACTACGTCTCCCTACGAGCAGTACTTC
TRBV6-5	13	NA	NA	TRBJ1-4	CASGRRTREKLFF	TGTGCCAGCGGGCGCAGGACGAGGGAAAAACTGTTTTTT
TRBV28	16	TRBD1	NA	TRBJ1-1	CASSLGRGWGGPEAFF	TGTGCCAGCAGTTTAGGCAGGGGGTGGGGTGGGCCTGAAGCTTTCTTT
TRBV6-5	15	NA	NA	TRBJ2-7	CASSYEFITAYEQYF	TGTGCCAGCAGTTATGAATTTATTACCGCCTACGAGCAGTACTTC
TRBV6-6	16	NA	few	TRBJ1-2	CASSYFANSDIYGYTF	TGTGCCAGCAGTTACTTCGCGAACAGCGACATTTATGGCTACACCTTC
TRBV28	15	NA	NA	TRBJ2-7	CASSLAGVADYEQYF	TGTGCCAGCAGTTTAGCGGGTGTGGCAGACTACGAGCAGTACTTC
TRBV2	17	TRBD2	NA	TRBJ2-2	CASRGSPGTTSTGELFF	TGTGCCAGCAGGGGATCGCCCGGGACTACCAGCACCGGGGAGCTGTTTTTT
TRBV28	14	TRBD1	NA	TRBJ1-2	CASSGTTGGYGYTF	TGTGCCAGCAGCGGGACGACAGGGGGCTATGGCTACACCTTC
TRBV19	18	NA	many	TRBJ2-7	CASSISAGSLGEGDEQYF	TGTGCCAGTAGTATCTCAGCCGGTAGTTTAGGGGAAGGAGACGAGCAGTACTTC
TRBV10-1	15	TRBD1	NA	TRBJ1-2	CASTRQGGIGYGYTF	TGCGCCAGCACCAGACAGGGGGGCATTGGGTATGGCTACACCTTC
TRBV11-3	14	NA	NA	TRBJ2-3	CASSRGRGSGTQYF	TGTGCCAGCAGCCGGGGGCGGGGCTCGGGGACGCAGTATTTT
TRBV28	17	TRBD2	NA	TRBJ2-7	CASSLPGGLAGLGEQYF	TGTGCCAGCAGTTTACCCGGGGGACTAGCGGGATTGGGCGAGCAGTACTTC
TRBV9	19	TRBD2	NA	TRBJ2-1	CASSKDLIRAGAGNNEQFF	TGTGCCAGCAGCAAGGACTTGATCCGAGCGGGAGCGGGGAACAATGAGCAGTTCTTC
TRBV7-2	15	TRBD1	few	TRBJ2-5	CASSLQGQGQETQYF	TGTGCCAGCAGCCTACAGGGACAGGGCCAAGAGACCCAGTACTTC
TRBV5-1	15	TRBD1	once	TRBJ2-3	CASSLEGQGTDTQYF	TGCGCCAGCAGCTTGGAAGGACAGGGGACAGATACGCAGTATTTT
TRBV10-3	15	NA	NA	TRBJ2-2	CAIRRGYSGTGELFF	TGTGCCATCAGGCGAGGGTATAGTGGCACCGGGGAGCTGTTTTTT
TRBV11-1	16	TRBD1	NA	TRBJ2-3	CASSLNRGLSADTQYF	TGTGCCAGCAGCTTAAACAGGGGGCTTAGCGCAGATACGCAGTATTTT
TRBV30	16	NA	NA	TRBJ1-6	CAWRPGGATYNSPLHF	TGTGCCTGGAGGCCCGGCGGGGCCACCTATAATTCACCCCTCCACTTT
TRBV18	12	NA	NA	TRBJ2-7	CASSPQGREQYF	TGTGCCAGCTCACCACAGGGGCGCGAGCAGTACTTC
TRBV5-1	14	NA	once	TRBJ1-5	CASSLDPTNQPQHF	TGCGCCAGCAGCTTGGACCCCACTAATCAGCCCCAGCATTTT
TRBV5-1	15	TRBD2	NA	TRBJ2-1	CASSQSGSAYNEQFF	TGCGCCAGCAGCCAGAGCGGGAGTGCCTACAATGAGCAGTTCTTC
TRBV5-1	14	TRBD1	NA	TRBJ1-2	CASSAGTGPYGYTF	TGCGCCAGCAGCGCTGGGACAGGACCCTATGGCTACACCTTC
TRBV7-9	13	NA	NA	TRBJ2-2	CASRGRNTGELFF	TGTGCCAGCAGGGGGCGGAACACCGGGGAGCTGTTTTTT
TRBV10-2	15	TRBD2	few	TRBJ2-7	CASREGLAGSYEQYF	TGCGCCAGCAGGGAGGGACTAGCGGGCTCCTACGAGCAGTACTTC
TRBV28	14	NA	NA	TRBJ1-1	CASSSYDYYTEAFF	TGTGCCAGCAGTTCGTACGACTACTACACTGAAGCTTTCTTT
TRBV2	12	NA	NA	TRBJ2-5	CASGAVQETQYF	TGTGCCAGCGGGGCAGTCCAAGAGACCCAGTACTTC
TRBV7-3	17	TRBD1	NA	TRBJ1-2	CASSLICLDRPCRGYTF	TGTGCCAGCAGCTTAATCTGTTTGGACAGGCCCTGCAGAGGCTACACCTTC
TRBV7-9	16	NA	few	TRBJ2-2	CASSSHTGTNTGELFF	TGTGCCAGCAGCTCCCACACAGGAACGAACACCGGGGAGCTGTTTTTT
TRBV29-1	13	TRBD1	NA	TRBJ1-2	CSVAQGVSAGYTF	TGCAGCGTCGCTCAGGGGGTTTCGGCAGGCTACACCTTC
TRBV7-2	18	TRBD1	NA	TRBJ1-2	CASSLDYQGQGGNYGYTF	TGTGCCAGCAGCTTAGATTACCAGGGACAGGGTGGGAACTATGGCTACACCTTC
TRBV19	14	NA	NA	TRBJ2-5	CASSIAGAQETQYF	TGTGCCAGTAGTATAGCGGGAGCTCAAGAGACCCAGTACTTC